These 16 T cell receptor beta chains came from one sample sequenced in a study of cytomegalovirus exposure and HLA in healthy donors. Primers included in the PCR were 60 Vbeta and 13 Jbeta primers. Sequencing used immunoSEQ multiplex PCR; TCRdb keeps in-frame clones, though not all of them. Seen here are 160,000 or so clones, 60% to 80% observed once, and the top ten hold roughly 1.4%. Sequenced input: PBMCs. The receptor source for this set is a man aged 55 to 70 in good health and CMV-seronegative.

V usage is TRBV14 and J usage is TRBJ2-5; possible D gene TRBD2, 5 bases. This CDR3 is 17 amino acids long. Germline values: CDR1 SGHDN, CDR2 FVKESK. The V and J ends lost 2 bases and 5 bases respectively, with 21 bases between them. The CDR3 DNA is TGTGCCAGCAGCCAACAAGAGGGAGTAGGACTCTGGGAGACCCAGTACTTC. Encoded protein: CASSQQEGVGLWETQYF.

This clone was seen more than once but under ten times. CDR3 coding DNA: TGCAGCGTTGCGACAGGGTTAGCCTACGAGCAGTACTTC. Encoded protein: CSVATGLAYEQYF. The chain links TRBV29-1 to TRBJ2-7; 7 bases agree with TRBD1. CDR3 length equals 13 residues. The germline V gene encodes CDR1 SQVTM and CDR2 ANQGSEA. V was clipped by 4 bases and J by 2 bases; unmatched bases: 5.

The chain joins TRBV5-6 to TRBJ2-3; a weak D match, TRBD2 (5 bases). Germline loops: CDR1 SGHDT, CDR2 YYEEEE. CDR3 length: 15 residues. V lost 4 bases and J lost 0, with 12 bases in between. The DNA for the CDR3 is TGTGCCAGCAGCCCTTTGCGGGCCAGCACAGATACGCAGTATTTT. Translation gives CASSPLRASTDTQYF.

The gene calls are TRBV5-5 and TRBJ2-3; D possibly corresponds to TRBD1 (6 bases). V lost 5 bases and J 3 bases, leaving 10 bases between the germline ends. The CDR3 covers 13 residues. In germline, CDR1 is SGHKS, CDR2 YYEKEE (reference sequence). The CDR3 is CASRLDRTDTQYF. CDR3 nucleotide sequence: TGTGCCAGCAGGCTAGACAGGACAGATACGCAGTATTTT.

The table lists this clone with a few counts. The chain couples TRBV28 to TRBJ1-5; no definite D call. V dropped 2 bases and J dropped 3 bases, with 8 bases sitting between them. In germline, CDR1 is MDHEN, CDR2 SYDVKM. CDR3 length: 14 residues. The CDR3 sequence: CASSLHGLNQPQHF. CDR3 DNA: TGTGCCAGCAGTTTACACGGACTCAATCAGCCCCAGCATTTT.

This clone appeared once. The V and J genes are TRBV7-9 and TRBJ2-5, with D unresolved. The V gene lost 5 bases and the J gene lost 2 bases, with 21 bases spanning the gap. This CDR3 has 17 amino acids. Germline loops: CDR1 SEHNR, CDR2 FQNEAQ (reference sequence). CDR3 nucleotide sequence: TGTGCCAGCAGCCCCCCGTTATTGGCAGAGGAACAAGAGACCCAGTACTTC. It translates to CASSPPLLAEEQETQYF.

The chain recombines TRBV30 with TRBJ1-6; TRBD1 matches at 8 bases. V lost 2 bases and J lost 8; bases outside the gene matches: 5. The CDR3 consists of 14 residues. The germline CDR1 and CDR2 sequences are GTSNPN and SVGIG (reference sequence). CDR3 sequence reads: CAWSTGTGDSPLHF. The CDR3 region has the DNA TGTGCCTGGAGTACCGGGACAGGAGATTCACCCCTCCACTTT.

This clone was picked up a small number of times. This chain links TRBV29-1 with TRBJ2-2, with a tentative D call TRBD2 (7 bases). The CDR3 is made up of 15 amino acids. CDR1 is SQVTM, CDR2 ANQGSEA, per germline. Deletions cut 6 bases from V and 2 bases from J, with 16 bases between. The CDR3 DNA reads TGCAGCGTCAGGTGGGGGGGCGCTAACACCGGGGAGCTGTTTTTT. Translating gives CSVRWGGANTGELFF.

The chain uses TRBV28 and TRBJ2-3, with 7 positions matching TRBD1. This CDR3 is 15 amino acids long. CDR1 and CDR2 (germline): MDHEN, SYDVKM. Germline trimming cut 5 bases from V and 4 bases from J; bases unmatched to any gene: 9. The CDR3 loop is CASSPRQGPADTQYF. Here the CDR3 DNA reads TGTGCCAGCAGTCCCAGACAGGGCCCGGCAGATACGCAGTATTTT.

J is TRBJ1-1 and V is TRBV28; possible D gene TRBD1, 6 bases. Looked up from germline, CDR1 is MDHEN and CDR2 is SYDVKM. The V end lost 6 bases, the J end lost 1 base, and 15 bases lay between the germline ends. This CDR3 is built from 15 residues. The CDR3 DNA reads TGTGCCAGCAGGGTAGGGGGGGCCTCGAACACTGAAGCTTTCTTT. The encoded protein is CASRVGGASNTEAFF.

The chain has TRBV30 and TRBJ1-6, with 7 bases aligning to TRBD1. CDR3 length: 15 residues. Germline V CDR1 and CDR2: GTSNPN, SVGIG (reference sequence). With 7 bases clipped from V and 0 bases from J, the junction kept 6 bases outside the gene matches. This CDR3 is CASRGSSSYNSPLHF. The CDR3 region has the DNA TGTGCCTCCAGGGGGTCCAGCTCCTATAATTCACCCCTCCACTTT.

This clone was counted between two and nine times. V and J are TRBV28 and TRBJ2-1, with TRBD2 identical over 10 bases. V lost 3 bases to trimming and J lost 1 base; unmatched junction nucleotides: 0. Germline V gene data show CDR1 as MDHEN and CDR2 as SYDVKM. This CDR3 region has 15 residues. CDR3: CASSLTSGSYNEQFF. Here the CDR3 DNA reads TGTGCCAGCAGTTTGACTAGCGGGTCCTACAATGAGCAGTTCTTC. Drawing the rest from reference TRBV28 and TRBJ2-1, the complete variable domain is DVKVTQSSRYLVKRTGEKVFLECVQDMDHENMFWYRQDPGLGLRLIYFSYDVKMKEKGDIPEGYSVSREKKERFSLILESASTNQTSMYLCASSLTSGSYNEQFFGPGTRLTVL.

The rearrangement joins TRBV5-1 to TRBJ1-5; D remains unclear. This CDR3 has 18 amino acids. CDR1 and CDR2 (germline): SGHRS, YFSETQ. V was trimmed by 0 bases and J by 7 bases, leaving 23 bases between them. CDR3: CASSLGPPGLAEGQPQHF. The CDR3 DNA sequence: TGCGCCAGCAGCTTGGGCCCCCCGGGTTTGGCCGAAGGACAGCCCCAGCATTTT. The full variable domain, its missing parts supplied by reference TRBV5-1 and TRBJ1-5, is KAGVTQTPRYLIKTRGQQVTLSCSPISGHRSVSWYQQTPGQGLQFLFEYFSETQRNKGNFPGRFSGRQFSNSRSEMNVSTLELGDSALYLCASSLGPPGLAEGQPQHFGDGTRLSIL.

This rearrangement joins TRBV11-3 to TRBJ2-5; 9 bases fit TRBD1. CDR3 length equals 15 residues. Trimming cost V 3 bases and J 4 bases; bases outside gene matches: 6. Germline V gives CDR1 SGHNT, CDR2 YENEEA. The CDR3 sequence is CASSFRTGAGETQYF. The CDR3 DNA sequence: TGTGCCAGCAGCTTTCGGACAGGGGCGGGAGAGACCCAGTACTTC.

This clone was found a few times. The rearrangement uses TRBV6-1 and TRBJ2-7, with 9 bases aligning to TRBD1. The germline gives CDR1 MNHNS, CDR2 SASEGT. This CDR3 region has 14 residues. The ends lost 7 bases at V and 3 bases at J; junction bases unmatched: 7. CDR3 nucleotides: TGTGCCAGCACACCCGGGACAGGGCGCTACGAGCAGTACTTC. This gives the protein CASTPGTGRYEQYF.

This chain uses TRBV19 with TRBJ1-5; 7 bases fit TRBD1. The CDR3 spans 18 residues. CDR1 and CDR2 (germline): LNHDA, SQIVND (reference sequence). Trimming took 5 bases from V and 1 from J; bases not matched to a gene: 14. CDR3 amino acids: CASSGGGQAIGSNQPQHF. CDR3 bases: TGTGCCAGTAGTGGGGGAGGACAGGCGATCGGGAGCAATCAGCCCCAGCATTTT.